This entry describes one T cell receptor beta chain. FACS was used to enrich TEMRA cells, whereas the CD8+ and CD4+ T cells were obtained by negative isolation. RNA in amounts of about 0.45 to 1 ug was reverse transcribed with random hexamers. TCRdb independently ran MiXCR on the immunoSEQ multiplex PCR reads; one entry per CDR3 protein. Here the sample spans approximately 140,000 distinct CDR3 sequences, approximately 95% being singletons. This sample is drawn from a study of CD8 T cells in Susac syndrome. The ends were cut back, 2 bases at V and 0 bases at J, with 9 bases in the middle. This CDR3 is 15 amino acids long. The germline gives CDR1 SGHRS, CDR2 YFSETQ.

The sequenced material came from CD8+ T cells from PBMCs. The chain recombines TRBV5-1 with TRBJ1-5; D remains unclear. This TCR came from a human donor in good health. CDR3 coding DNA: TGCGCCAGCAGCTTTACGGGATCTAGCAATCAGCCCCAGCATTTT. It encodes CASSFTGSSNQPQHF.